This is a list of T cell receptor beta chains from one sample in a study of blood T cells in healthy people across ages. TCRdb re-analysed the 5' RACE reads in MiXCR, keeping a single row per CDR3 protein. The data contain more than 1,000,000 distinct CDR3 sequences, around 25% of them seen just once; the ten biggest clones take up around 0.75%. The same data also went into a second study, on T cells of mothers and their children.

Sequenced: blood. Every receptor here comes from a girl aged 2-10 years in good health. The CDR3 runs from the conserved cysteine through the conserved F or W. A D gene is named only where the DNA matches it firmly. Rows may omit the clone size; those that give it use once, few, many or a size class.

.,14,TRBV6-6,TRBJ2-2,few,CASSYPPDAGELFF
.,13,TRBV12-3/TRBV12-4,TRBJ1-1,few,CASRVELNTEAFF
.,16,TRBV15,TRBJ2-2,.,CATSRSGIRPTGELLF
TRBD1,14,TRBV7-9,TRBJ2-5,few,CASSFYDREATQYF
.,14,TRBV7-6,TRBJ2-1,few,CASSRVMTDNEQFF
.,14,TRBV20-1,TRBJ1-3,.,CSAQGTNSGNTIYF
.,14,TRBV15,TRBJ2-3,.,CATRPGAGTDTQYF
.,13,TRBV5-8,TRBJ2-4,few,CASNLGGKNIQYF
.,14,TRBV4-1,TRBJ1-4,.,CASSQGTWDEKLFF
.,11,TRBV29-1,TRBJ2-1,.,CSPRVGYEQFF
.,18,TRBV6-1,TRBJ2-2,.,CASSSLGSRFANTGELFF
.,13,TRBV5-1,TRBJ2-1,.,CASSLQKPNEQFF